The 27 T cell receptor beta chains given below trace back to one sample, sequenced in a study of T cell responses to AZD1222 COVID-19 vaccine. Data came from immunoSEQ multiplex PCR; TCRdb stores just in-frame clones and leaves some out. Among 150,000 to 200,000 clones, about 92% were seen once, and the ten largest hold around 3.6%. The sample consisted of peripheral blood, taken 28 days after the second dose of the MenACWY control vaccine. All receptors derive from an adult who received the MenACWY meningococcal vaccine as a control.

V and J are TRBV5-1 and TRBJ1-1, with a weak D call TRBD1 (6 bases). The CDR3 contains 16 residues. Per the germline V gene, CDR1 is SGHRS and CDR2 is YFSETQ. V was clipped by 2 bases and J by 1 base, with 15 bases between them. The CDR3 DNA is TGCGCCAGCAGCTTAAATAAACCAGGGGAGAACACTGAAGCTTTCTTT. It codes for CASSLNKPGENTEAFF.

This clone appeared once. The chain recombines TRBV30 with TRBJ2-1, with 10 bases that match TRBD2. The CDR3 loop spans 15 amino acids. J lost 8 bases, V lost 0 bases, and 7 bases had no gene match. The germline V gene encodes CDR1 GTSNPN and CDR2 SVGIG (reference sequence). The CDR3 coding sequence is TGTGCCTGGAGTGTTAAACTAGCGGGACTGTATGAGCAGTTCTTC. Protein sequence: CAWSVKLAGLYEQFF.

The chain links TRBV30 to TRBJ1-1; D is unresolved. The germline V gene has CDR1 GTSNPN and CDR2 SVGIG (reference sequence). Trimming stripped 0 bases from V and 5 bases from J, with 13 bases between. The CDR3 is made up of 14 amino acids. CDR3 protein: CAWSVHAGGTEAFF. In DNA form, the CDR3 reads TGTGCCTGGAGTGTACACGCGGGAGGGACTGAAGCTTTCTTT.

The chain joins TRBV9 to TRBJ1-6, with D unclear. The CDR3 is 13 amino acids. V was pared by 0 bases and J by 13 bases, with 11 bases between. Germline CDR1 reads SGDLS; CDR2 reads YYNGEE. This CDR3 reads CASSVDGRVPLHF. CDR3 bases: TGTGCCAGCAGCGTAGATGGGAGGGTTCCCCTCCACTTT.

CDR3 sequence: CASSIDSAYGYTF. CDR3 bases: TGTGCCAGCAGCATAGACAGCGCCTATGGCTACACCTTC. V is TRBV9 and J is TRBJ1-2; possible D gene TRBD1, 5 bases. V was pared by 4 bases and J by 4 bases, with 11 bases between. This CDR3 region has 13 residues. In germline, CDR1 is SGDLS, CDR2 YYNGEE.

The chain couples TRBV18 to TRBJ1-2; no clear D. Germline V gives CDR1 KGHSH, CDR2 LQKENI. The germline V and J ends were trimmed by 3 bases and 6 bases, with 11 bases remaining between them. The CDR3 sequence is 13 residues long. Written as DNA, the CDR3 is TGTGCCAGCTCACCGAACATGGGAGATGGCTACACCTTC. It encodes CASSPNMGDGYTF.

Comments on this clone: One end of the junction fails to match germline, which may point to a read error. The V and J genes are TRBV7-7 and TRBJ2-1; tentatively, D is TRBD2 (6 bases). The V gene's germline CDR1 is SSHAT and CDR2 FNYEAQ (reference sequence). The CDR3 is made up of 14 amino acids. The CDR3: CASSSRELGNEQFF. CDR3 sequence (DNA): TGTGCTAGCAGCTCACGGGAGTTGGGGAATGAGCAGTTCTTC.

This sequence joins TRBV30 and TRBJ2-3, with D possibly TRBD1 on 5 matching bases. The V gene lost 5 bases and the J gene lost 0 bases, with 6 bases spanning the gap. Germline V gene sequence: CDR1 GTSNPN, CDR2 SVGIG (reference sequence). The CDR3 is 12 amino acids. CDR3 loop: CAWDRSTDTQYF. The CDR3 nucleotides are TGTGCCTGGGACAGAAGCACAGATACGCAGTATTTT.

The CDR3 DNA reads TGTGCCAGCAGCGTAGCTTTTGGGAGCGCTACCTACGAGCAGTACTTC. It yields the protein CASSVAFGSATYEQYF. J is TRBJ2-7 and V is TRBV9; TRBD2 is a possible D gene (5 bases). V shed 0 bases and J shed 2 bases, with 15 bases lying between them. The CDR3 has 16 amino acids. Per germline, CDR1 SGDLS and CDR2 YYNGEE. The full variable domain, its missing parts supplied by reference TRBV9 and TRBJ2-7, is DSGVTQTPKHLITATGQRVTLRCSPRSGDLSVYWYQQSLDQGLQFLIQYYNGEERAKGNILERFSAQQFPDLHSELNLSSLELGDSALYFCASSVAFGSATYEQYFGPGTRLTVT.

The rearrangement uses TRBV6-2 or TRBV6-3 and TRBJ2-1; D may be TRBD1 or TRBD2 (5 bases each). This CDR3 has 16 residues. CDR1 MNHEY and CDR2 SVGEGT come from the germline V gene. The V end was cut by 5 bases, the J end by 2 bases, with 16 bases between. CDR3 sequence (DNA): TGTGCCAGCAGTGGCCGGGGTGGGGGACCCTACAATGAGCAGTTCTTC. The encoded protein is CASSGRGGGPYNEQFF.

This clone was observed once. The chain joins TRBV7-8 to TRBJ2-5, with 10 positions matching TRBD2. The CDR3 length is 19 residues. Trimming removed 3 bases from V and 7 bases from J; junction bases left unmatched: 20. Germline-derived CDR1 and CDR2 are SGHVS and FQNEAQ. The CDR3 nucleotides read TGTGCCAGCAGCTTGAGGGTCCGCCTAGCGGGAGAGAGCCGGGGGACCCAGTACTTC. Translated: CASSLRVRLAGESRGTQYF.

The chain uses TRBV27 and TRBJ2-2, with D hard to call. V dropped 8 bases and J dropped 4 bases, with 8 bases sitting between them. This CDR3 has 12 amino acids. CDR1 and CDR2 from the germline V gene are MNHEY and SMNVEV (reference sequence). CDR3 sequence (DNA): TGTGCCAGCGAATCCTTCACCGGGGAGCTGTTTTTT. Its translation is CASESFTGELFF.

V usage is TRBV30 and J usage is TRBJ1-1; possible D gene TRBD1, 5 bases. The CDR3 runs 14 residues. V was trimmed by 5 bases and J by 0 bases, leaving 13 bases between them. Germline CDR1 and CDR2: GTSNPN and SVGIG (reference sequence). The CDR3 sequence: CAWGPGGLNTEAFF. In DNA, the CDR3 is TGTGCCTGGGGGCCCGGGGGGTTGAACACTGAAGCTTTCTTT.

The V call is TRBV19, the J call TRBJ1-5; D is uncertain. This CDR3 is built from 14 residues. CDR1 LNHDA and CDR2 SQIVND come from the germline V gene (reference sequence). V gave up 7 bases and J gave up 1 base, with 11 bases separating them. CDR3 loop: CASISHMSNQPQHF. CDR3 coding DNA: TGTGCCAGTATCTCCCACATGAGCAATCAGCCCCAGCATTTT.

The chain employs TRBV29-1 and TRBJ1-1; 9 nucleotides align to TRBD1. Germline assignment: CDR1 SQVTM and CDR2 ANQGSEA. The CDR3 consists of 13 residues. The ends lost 6 bases at V and 6 bases at J; junction bases unmatched: 8. CDR3 region: CSVDLQGAAEAFF. The CDR3 nucleotides read TGCAGCGTAGACCTACAGGGGGCGGCTGAAGCTTTCTTT.

The rearrangement uses TRBV7-2 and TRBJ1-1; D is unresolved. CDR1 is SGHTA, CDR2 FQGNSA, per germline. The CDR3 consists of 14 residues. Trimming took 5 bases from V and 0 from J, leaving 10 bases between them. The CDR3 nucleotides read TGTGCCAGCAGCCCCGGACCCATGAACACTGAAGCTTTCTTT. Translation gives CASSPGPMNTEAFF.

This chain connects TRBV19 to TRBJ1-1, with D hard to call. Germline CDR1 reads LNHDA; CDR2 reads SQIVND (reference sequence). V lost 7 bases, J lost 5 bases, and 14 bases lay in between. The CDR3 consists of 13 residues. The CDR3 here is CASTMIGWTEAFF. The DNA for the CDR3 is TGTGCCAGTACTATGATAGGGTGGACTGAAGCTTTCTTT.

The chain is built from TRBV7-8 and TRBJ1-2; 8 nucleotides align to TRBD1. The CDR3 totals 16 residues. V was pared by 5 bases and J by 4 bases, with 12 bases of the junction left unmatched. The germline CDR1 and CDR2 sequences are SGHVS and FQNEAQ. The CDR3 loop is CASSHSARGRGYGYTF. The CDR3, as DNA: TGTGCCAGCAGCCATAGCGCCAGGGGGCGAGGCTATGGCTACACCTTC.

The chain is built from TRBV7-8 and TRBJ1-5, with D perhaps matching TRBD1 (5 bases). CDR1 is SGHVS and CDR2 is FQNEAQ in the germline V gene. The CDR3 covers 15 residues. V dropped 5 bases and J dropped 9 bases, with 20 bases sitting between them. In nucleotides, the CDR3 is TGTGCCAGCAGCCCCTCCCCCGACAGTGGAGGGCCCCAGCATTTT. It encodes CASSPSPDSGGPQHF.

J is TRBJ1-5 and V is TRBV5-5; the match to TRBD1 covers 8 bases. V lost 4 bases and J lost 2; bases outside the gene matches: 2. CDR1 is SGHKS and CDR2 is YYEKEE in the germline V gene (reference sequence). This CDR3 contains 14 residues. CDR3 amino acids: CASSAGQGNQPQHF. The CDR3 DNA reads as TGTGCCAGCAGCGCGGGACAGGGCAATCAGCCCCAGCATTTT.

The chain is built from TRBV7-2 and TRBJ2-5, with D perhaps matching TRBD2 (5 bases). The CDR3 runs to 14 residues. The germline gives CDR1 SGHTA, CDR2 FQGNSA. V lost 5 bases and J lost 3, with 13 bases in between. CDR3 DNA: TGTGCCAGCAGCCCAGAAGAGGGAAAAGAGACCCAGTACTTC. It yields the protein CASSPEEGKETQYF. Supplemented by reference TRBV7-2 and TRBJ2-5, the full variable domain reads GAGVSQSPSNKVTEKGKDVELRCDPISGHTALYWYRQSLGQGLEFLIYFQGNSAPDKSGLPSDRFSAERTGGSVSTLTIQRTQQEDSAVYLCASSPEEGKETQYFGPGTRLLVL.

V is TRBV10-3 and J is TRBJ2-5, with a possible D match to TRBD1 (6 bases). Deletions cut 2 bases from V and 5 bases from J, with 12 bases between. The V gene's germline CDR1 is ENHRY and CDR2 SYGVKD. This CDR3 contains 14 residues. The DNA of the CDR3 is TGTGCCATCAGTGAGGGTGGACAGAGGGAGACCCAGTACTTC. This translates into CAISEGGQRETQYF.

The V call is TRBV19, the J call TRBJ1-5; TRBD1 might be the D (5 bases). The CDR3 spans 14 residues. V was shortened by 2 bases and J by 7 bases, with 12 bases between the two germline ends. Germline V lookup: CDR1 LNHDA, CDR2 SQIVND (reference sequence). The CDR3: CASSILGEEQPQHF. The CDR3 DNA follows: TGTGCCAGTAGTATATTGGGGGAGGAACAGCCCCAGCATTTT.

The chain links TRBV7-2 to TRBJ1-5, with 7 bases identical to TRBD1. V shed 7 bases and J 5 bases; nucleotides not matched to a gene: 14. Germline values: CDR1 SGHTA, CDR2 FQGNSA. This CDR3 contains 16 residues. As DNA, the CDR3 is TGTGCCAGCACCCTAATACCGAGACAGGGCCATCAGCCCCAGCATTTT. It codes for CASTLIPRQGHQPQHF. The entire variable domain, with the rest obtained from reference TRBV7-2 and TRBJ1-5, is as follows: GAGVSQSPSNKVTEKGKDVELRCDPISGHTALYWYRQSLGQGLEFLIYFQGNSAPDKSGLPSDRFSAERTGGSVSTLTIQRTQQEDSAVYLCASTLIPRQGHQPQHFGDGTRLSIL.

This chain links TRBV14 with TRBJ1-1; D perhaps matches TRBD1 (5 bases). The CDR3 loop spans 14 amino acids. Germline V gene data show CDR1 as SGHDN and CDR2 as FVKESK. V lost 4 bases and J 0 bases, leaving 9 bases between the germline ends. The CDR3 DNA is TGTGCCAGCAGCCGGGGCCGTGTGAACACTGAAGCTTTCTTT. Encoded protein: CASSRGRVNTEAFF.

The chain couples TRBV11-3 to TRBJ2-1; 13 bases agree with TRBD2. CDR3 length: 19 residues. V dropped 3 bases and J dropped 0; count of bases not matched to a gene: 8. Germline V gene sequence: CDR1 SGHNT, CDR2 YENEEA. The CDR3 coding sequence is TGTGCCAGCAGCTTTCGACAGGGGACTAGCGGGAACTCCTACAATGAGCAGTTCTTC. Protein: CASSFRQGTSGNSYNEQFF.

V is TRBV3-1 (or the pseudogene TRBV3-2) and J is TRBJ1-2; 12 bases are a match to TRBD1. The CDR3 spans 15 residues. The trim removed 2 bases at V and 6 bases at J, leaving 4 bases unmatched. Per the germline V gene, CDR1 is LGHDT and CDR2 is YNNKEL (reference sequence). The CDR3 nucleotides are TGTGCCAGCAGCCAAATGGGACAGGGGGCGGATGGCTACACCTTC. Its protein is CASSQMGQGADGYTF.